The 8 T cell receptor beta chains given below trace back to one sample, sequenced in a study of blood T cells in healthy people across ages. Together with a sample-barcoded 5' primer, a J-beta primer mix was included in a second PCR lasting roughly 6 to 12 cycles. TCRdb reprocessed the 5' RACE reads with MiXCR, giving one entry per CDR3 protein. The table has 950,000 to 1,200,000 distinct CDR3 sequences, about two fifths seen once. Material: blood. The receptors come from a man younger than 30 in good health.

The V and J genes are TRBV27 and TRBJ2-2, with 9 positions matching TRBD1. The CDR3 length is 14 residues. Germline V gene sequence: CDR1 MNHEY, CDR2 SMNVEV (reference sequence). Trimming at V came to 8 bases and at J to 6 bases, leaving 7 bases not matched to a gene. CDR3 region: CASATGGRAGELFF. CDR3 in DNA: TGTGCCAGCGCGACAGGGGGTCGGGCCGGGGAGCTGTTTTTT.

A few counts support this clonotype. The chain carries TRBV6-2 or TRBV6-3 and TRBJ2-1; TRBD1 agrees at 7 bases. Losses at the gene ends were 6 bases for V and 3 bases for J; bases not matched to a gene: 8. The CDR3 spans 15 residues. Germline CDR1 MNHEY, CDR2 SVGEGT. The CDR3 protein is CASRIRDSLYNEQFF. CDR3 sequence (DNA): TGTGCCAGCAGAATACGGGACAGTCTCTACAATGAGCAGTTCTTC.

The table lists this clonotype with a few counts. The rearrangement links TRBV6-2 or TRBV6-3 to TRBJ2-1, with 16 bases fitting TRBD2. With 2 bases clipped from V and 2 bases from J, the junction kept 9 bases outside the gene matches. The CDR3 length is 20 residues. In germline, CDR1 is MNHEY, CDR2 SVGEGT. CDR3 DNA: TGTGCCAGCAGTTACCCGGGACTAGCGGGGGGGTCCCTCACCTACAATGAGCAGTTCTTC. Encoded protein: CASSYPGLAGGSLTYNEQFF.

This clonotype was seen once. V usage is TRBV6-2 or TRBV6-3 and J usage is TRBJ1-5; 7 bases align to TRBD1. Germline CDR1 is MNHEY and CDR2 is SVGEGT. V shed 7 bases, J shed 5 bases, and the junction held 5 bases outside the gene matches. This CDR3 has 13 residues. The CDR3 coding sequence is TGTGCCAGCACCGGACAGGTTTATCAGCCCCAGCATTTT. Translation: CASTGQVYQPQHF.

This clonotype appeared once. V and J are TRBV5-1 and TRBJ1-5; 8 nucleotides match TRBD1. Germline trimming cut 2 bases from V and 4 bases from J; bases unmatched to any gene: 8. The CDR3 spans 16 residues. Germline values: CDR1 SGHRS, CDR2 YFSETQ. The CDR3 region is CASSFGTGATNQPQHF. The CDR3 nucleotides read TGCGCCAGCAGCTTTGGGACAGGAGCTACAAATCAGCCCCAGCATTTT.

The rearrangement joins TRBV5-1 to TRBJ2-4, with D maybe TRBD1 (6 bases). V lost 3 bases and J 3 bases, leaving 13 bases between the germline ends. The V gene's germline CDR1 is SGHRS and CDR2 YFSETQ. This CDR3 has 15 residues. As DNA, the CDR3 is TGCGCCAGCAGCTCTGCAGGGGCCGGCAAAAACATTCAGTACTTC. It specifies CASSSAGAGKNIQYF.

This chain joins TRBV7-2 and TRBJ1-1; D remains unclear. The CDR3 loop spans 13 amino acids. CDR1 SGHTA and CDR2 FQGNSA come from the germline V gene. Trimming removed 3 bases from V and 1 base from J, with 6 bases in between. The CDR3 nucleotides read TGTGCCAGCAGCTTCTCCTGGAACACTGAAGCTTTCTTT. It codes for CASSFSWNTEAFF.

The chain recombines TRBV27 with TRBJ2-3, with no clear D. In germline, CDR1 is MNHEY, CDR2 SMNVEV (reference sequence). CDR3 length: 15 residues. Between the trimmed V and J ends, which lost 5 bases and 0 bases, there was a span of 12 bases. The CDR3 coding sequence is TGTGCCAGCAGTCCCCTGGCGGACAGCACAGATACGCAGTATTTT. Protein: CASSPLADSTDTQYF.